Listed here are 2 T cell receptor beta chains from one sample, sequenced in a study of CD8 T cells in ankylosing spondylitis. TCRdb ran MiXCR on the 5' RACE reads and lists one entry per CDR3 protein. Of 200,000 to 250,000 distinct CDR3 sequences in the sample, over 9.5% were seen once. The sample comprised blood, either unsorted or a sorted T cell fraction (not recorded which). These TCRs come from a male donor with ankylosing spondylitis or in good health (not recorded which).

This clonotype was counted ten times or more. This chain links TRBV7-8 with TRBJ2-7, with D tentatively TRBD1 (6 bases). The CDR3 runs 14 residues. V lost 4 bases to trimming and J lost 10 bases, with 20 bases between them. Germline CDR1 and CDR2: SGHVS and FQNEAQ. CDR3 amino acids: CASSSDSAARGQYF. CDR3 bases: TGTGCCAGCAGCTCGGACAGCGCTGCCCGGGGACAGTACTTC.

The chain carries TRBV7-3 and TRBJ2-6, with D uncertain. CDR1 SGHTA and CDR2 FQGTGA come from the germline V gene. V was shortened by 0 bases and J by 0 bases, with 9 bases between the two germline ends. The CDR3 extends over 17 amino acids. CDR3 nucleotide sequence: TGTGCCAGCAGCTTAACCCCAATTCGCTCTGGGGCCAACGTCCTGACTTTC. The encoded protein is CASSLTPIRSGANVLTF.